The 17 T cell receptor beta chains reported below all come from one sample, sequenced in a study of blood T cell repertoires in COVID-19 (dated by TCRdb to 2019 to 2021). Libraries were built with the immunoSEQ multiplex PCR assay. Entries here come from immuneACCESS through TCRdb and include only in-frame sequences with V and J called. Some clones fail to appear in such tables; in the studies checked, an unresolved V gene covers under half of the shortfall, and the cause of the remainder is unknown. The sample includes approximately 70,000 clones, with 60% to 85% observed a single time. Of the sample, 5% to 5.5% falls within the top ten clones. The sequenced sample was peripheral blood. These receptors all come from a woman older than 75 with active or convalescent COVID-19.

The chain carries TRBV30 and TRBJ2-2; TRBD1 matches at 11 bases. J gave up 6 bases and V 0 bases, and 6 bases lay outside the gene matches. This CDR3 has 16 residues. Germline assignment: CDR1 GTSNPN and CDR2 SVGIG (reference sequence). Here the CDR3 DNA reads TGTGCCTGGAGTGTACTTCGGACAGGGGGCCCCGGGGAGCTGTTTTTT. Amino acid sequence: CAWSVLRTGGPGELFF.

The genes are TRBV18 and TRBJ2-5, with a possible D match to TRBD2 (6 bases). Trimming shortened V by 1 base and J by 4 bases, and 16 bases separated the two germline ends. This CDR3 is 16 amino acids long. The germline V gene encodes CDR1 KGHSH and CDR2 LQKENI. The CDR3 region is CASSPRDPRGGETQYF. Written as DNA, the CDR3 is TGTGCCAGCTCACCACGGGACCCGAGGGGAGGAGAGACCCAGTACTTC. The full variable domain, rest sourced from reference TRBV18 and TRBJ2-5, is NAGVMQNPRHLVRRRGQEARLRCSPMKGHSHVYWYRQLPEEGLKFMVYLQKENIIDESGMPKERFSAEFPKEGPSILRIQQVVRGDSAAYFCASSPRDPRGGETQYFGPGTRLLVL.

V and J are TRBV9 and TRBJ2-7; 8 bases are a match to TRBD2. This CDR3 is 16 amino acids long. V was pared by 4 bases and J by 6 bases, with 15 bases of the junction left unmatched. The V gene's germline CDR1 is SGDLS and CDR2 YYNGEE. CDR3 loop: CASSPRGGLVPSEQYF. As DNA, the CDR3 is TGTGCCAGCAGCCCTAGGGGGGGACTAGTCCCGTCCGAGCAGTACTTC.

The chain uses TRBV4-3 and TRBJ2-2; 12 positions agree with TRBD1. The germline V gene encodes CDR1 LGHNA and CDR2 YSLEER. This CDR3 spans 19 amino acids. Trimming took 4 bases from V and 0 from J; bases not matched to a gene: 9. The CDR3 sequence: CASSPRGQGAGPNTGELFF. The DNA of the CDR3 is TGCGCCAGCAGCCCCAGGGGACAGGGGGCCGGCCCGAACACCGGGGAGCTGTTTTTT.

The chain employs TRBV4-1 and TRBJ1-6; D is possibly TRBD1 (6 bases). CDR3 length: 15 amino acids. The V and J ends lost 0 bases and 5 bases respectively, with 8 bases between them. Per the germline V gene, CDR1 is MGHRA and CDR2 is YSYEKL. This CDR3 is CASSQDRGNNSPLHF. The CDR3 DNA reads TGCGCCAGCAGCCAAGACAGGGGAAATAATTCACCCCTCCACTTT.

Comment on this clone: The sample has other DNA sequences that encode this CDR3 too. The chain joins TRBV24-1 to TRBJ1-2; D is undetermined. The CDR3 is 14 residues long. The V gene lost 4 bases and the J gene lost 0 bases, with 8 bases spanning the gap. Germline V gene lookup returns CDR1 KGHDR and CDR2 SFDVKD. The CDR3 sequence is CATSDPGTNYGYTF. The CDR3 nucleotides read TGTGCCACCAGTGACCCCGGGACTAACTATGGCTACACCTTC.

The V and J genes are TRBV9 and TRBJ1-1; TRBD1 might be the D (6 bases). V gave up 5 bases and J gave up 1 base, with 15 bases separating them. CDR1 is SGDLS and CDR2 is YYNGEE in the germline V gene. The CDR3 spans 15 residues. Here the CDR3 reads CASSSSRGANTEAFF. The CDR3 DNA is TGTGCCAGCAGTTCGTCCAGGGGAGCGAACACTGAAGCTTTCTTT.

The chain combines TRBV28 with TRBJ2-1; 7 bases fit TRBD1. J gave up 7 bases and V 6 bases, and 9 bases lay outside the gene matches. This CDR3 spans 14 amino acids. From germline, CDR1 is MDHEN and CDR2 SYDVKM. CDR3 loop: CASRQGFSRNEQFF. CDR3 DNA sequence: TGTGCCAGCAGACAGGGGTTCTCCCGGAATGAGCAGTTCTTC.

The rearrangement links TRBV20-1 to TRBJ2-1; tentatively, D is TRBD2 (6 bases). Germline values: CDR1 DFQATT, CDR2 SNEGSKA (reference sequence). V shed 3 bases and J shed 8 bases, with 17 bases lying between them. There are 14 residues in the CDR3. CDR3 nucleotides: TGCAGTGCTAGTGATGGGAGGACGCGCGATGAGCAGTTCTTC. It codes for CSASDGRTRDEQFF.

The chain recombines TRBV24-1 with TRBJ2-1; 14 bases fit TRBD2. This CDR3 comprises 18 residues. V shed 4 bases, J shed 7 bases, and the junction held 11 bases outside the gene matches. Germline CDR1 reads KGHDR; CDR2 reads SFDVKD. CDR3 in DNA: TGTGCCACCAGTGACCCCCGACTAGCGGGAGGGCCGTTGAATGAGCAGTTCTTC. Translated, it gives CATSDPRLAGGPLNEQFF.

Here the CDR3 reads CASSSSGTTTYEQYF. The CDR3 DNA reads as TGTGCCAGCAGCTCCTCCGGGACAACGACCTACGAGCAGTACTTC. The gene calls are TRBV7-2 and TRBJ2-7, with D perhaps matching TRBD1 (6 bases). Deletions cut 4 bases from V and 2 bases from J, with 15 bases between. Germline CDR1 SGHTA, CDR2 FQGNSA. The CDR3 sequence is 15 residues long.

This clone was detected only a few times. V is TRBV2 and J is TRBJ2-7, with 12 bases identical to TRBD2. CDR3 size: 15 residues. The germline gives CDR1 SNHLY, CDR2 FYNNEI. V trimming: 6 bases; J trimming: 6 bases; junction bases outside the gene matches: 9. This chain's CDR3 is CASRKEGLAGSEQYF. The CDR3 coding sequence is TGTGCCAGCAGGAAGGAAGGACTAGCGGGGAGCGAGCAGTACTTC.

CDR3 in amino acids: CASSVGTTTGELFF. In DNA form, the CDR3 reads TGTGCCAGCAGCGTTGGGACAACCACCGGGGAGCTGTTTTTT. This chain connects TRBV7-2 to TRBJ2-2, with a possible D match to TRBD1 (6 bases). V was pared by 5 bases and J by 4 bases, with 11 bases between. CDR3 size: 14 residues. The V gene's germline CDR1 is SGHTA and CDR2 FQGNSA.

The chain carries TRBV28 and TRBJ1-4, with D unclear. This CDR3 spans 12 amino acids. Germline CDR1 MDHEN, CDR2 SYDVKM. With 2 bases removed from V and 7 bases from J, the gap between germline ends came to 5 bases. CDR3 amino acids: CASSLLGEKLFF. In DNA, the CDR3 is TGTGCCAGCAGTTTACTAGGTGAAAAACTGTTTTTT.

This chain uses TRBV28 with TRBJ2-7; D unresolved. Trimming removed 5 bases at V and 12 bases at J, with 20 bases between. The CDR3 contains 13 residues. Germline loops: CDR1 MDHEN, CDR2 SYDVKM. The CDR3 coding sequence is TGTGCCAGCAGTGAGACGAAACAGAAAGTGGGGTACTTC. It specifies CASSETKQKVGYF.

The rearrangement links TRBV6-4 to TRBJ1-5, with TRBD1 as a possible D gene (6 bases). The CDR3 totals 15 residues. Between the trimmed V and J ends, which lost 3 bases and 7 bases, there was a span of 16 bases. The germline CDR1 and CDR2 sequences are MRHNA and SNTAGT. The CDR3 here is CASSEPQGLRQPQHF. In nucleotides, the CDR3 is TGTGCCAGCAGTGAGCCGCAGGGGTTGAGGCAGCCCCAGCATTTT.

The rearrangement joins TRBV19 to TRBJ2-5, with a weak D call TRBD1 (5 bases). Trimming left V 4 bases short and J 5 bases short, with 11 bases between. This CDR3 comprises 13 residues. Germline CDR1 reads LNHDA; CDR2 reads SQIVND (reference sequence). This CDR3 reads CASSSWGRETQYF. CDR3 coding DNA: TGTGCCAGTAGTAGCTGGGGCAGGGAGACCCAGTACTTC.